This T cell receptor beta chain came from a study of blood T cells in healthy people across ages. The second PCR ran 7 to 11 cycles with a sample-barcoded 5' primer and J-beta primers. Each single sample gave us at least 3 million CDR3-containing paired-end reads. TCRdb independently ran MiXCR on the 5' RACE reads; one entry per CDR3 protein. The sample lists 800,000 or so distinct CDR3 sequences; roughly 25% were seen once. This CDR3 has 19 residues. Germline assignment: CDR1 MNHNS and CDR2 SASEGT. The V gene end was trimmed by 3 bases and the J gene end by 4 bases; junction bases not matched to a gene: 20. Separately, the same data were catalogued under a study of T cells of mothers and their children. That report adds: Per child, some 3 million TCR beta CDR3 reads were obtained, against over 9.5 million per mother. With unrelated pairs as the comparison, related mother-child pairs had a slightly higher overlap that was not significant.

The clonotype comes from a boy younger than 18 in good health. Sequencing was done on a sample of blood. The genes are TRBV6-1 and TRBJ1-1; TRBD1 matches at 7 bases. Written as DNA, the CDR3 is TGTGCCAGCAGTGATTCCTTAAGGGGGCAAAGACGAATGATCACTGAAGCTTTCTTT. Residues: CASSDSLRGQRRMITEAFF.